The text below deals with one T cell receptor (beta chain). The sample is drawn from a study of blood T cell repertoires in COVID-19. Study overall: Acute and convalescent COVID-19 samples came from the United States, Italy and Spain.

This table comes from immunoSEQ multiplex PCR, and its TCRdb copy is limited to in-frame clones, with some not included. The sample holds some 30,000 clones, 84% seen once. Sequenced input: peripheral blood. The TCR was taken from a man at least 80 years old with active COVID-19.

The CDR3 region is CATSRDLRTGGVSGELFF. CDR3 coding DNA: TGTGCCACCAGCAGAGATCTCCGGACAGGGGGCGTGAGCGGGGAGCTGTTTTTT. V usage is TRBV15 and J usage is TRBJ2-2; TRBD1 matches 11 bases. Germline CDR1 and CDR2: LNHNV and YYDKDF (reference sequence). CDR3 length: 18 amino acids. J gave up 7 bases and V 0 bases, and 10 bases lay outside the gene matches.